This T cell receptor (beta chain) comes out of a study of T-cell memory formation after mild COVID-19. Turning to the study itself: Most TCR clusters belonged to a single donor.

After 5'RACE with constant-segment primers, TCR alpha and TCR beta cDNA libraries carrying sample barcodes and UMIs were obtained. TCRdb fed the 5' RACE reads into MiXCR, producing one record per CDR3 protein. The table has about 410,000 distinct CDR3 sequences, more than 20% seen once. The CDR3 has 18 residues. The junction had 9 bases not matched to a gene; V was cut back by 0 bases and J by 2 bases. Germline CDR1 and CDR2: LGHNA and YSLEER. This receptor was taken from an adult woman who had mild COVID-19 (a few samples of this study predate the infection). Cell type and time point are not known. V gene TRBV4-3 combines with J gene TRBJ2-3; 9 nucleotides match TRBD2. The sequencing sample was made of PBMCs or a T cell subset sorted from them (not recorded which). CDR3 loop: CASSQDDIAGDATDTQYF. The CDR3 DNA follows: TGCGCCAGCAGCCAAGATGATATAGCGGGAGATGCCACAGATACGCAGTATTTT.